These 28 T cell receptor beta chains originate from one sample sequenced in a study of T cell responses to AZD1222 COVID-19 vaccine. Data came from immunoSEQ multiplex PCR; TCRdb stores just in-frame clones and leaves some out. The sample has around 170,000 clones; approximately 90% are singletons. The starting material was peripheral blood, obtained on day 0 of AZD1222 vaccination. Receptors were obtained from an adult in good health.

The V and J genes are TRBV5-1 and TRBJ1-2; D possibly corresponds to TRBD1 (6 bases). Per the germline V gene, CDR1 is SGHRS and CDR2 is YFSETQ. CDR3 length: 14 residues. The V end lost 5 bases, the J end lost 6 bases, and 17 bases lay between the germline ends. CDR3: CASSSSTGNNGYTF. DNA of the CDR3: TGCGCCAGCAGTTCCTCGACAGGAAATAATGGCTACACCTTC.

The gene calls are TRBV2 and TRBJ2-5; D perhaps matches TRBD2 (5 bases). This CDR3 contains 16 residues. Trimming stripped 6 bases from V and 5 bases from J, with 22 bases between. CDR1 SNHLY and CDR2 FYNNEI come from the germline V gene. The CDR3 bases are TGTGCCAGCAGGGCACGGGGATCACCTGTGAGGGAGACCCAGTACTTC. Protein product: CASRARGSPVRETQYF.

The chain couples TRBV15 to TRBJ2-5, with TRBD2 identical over 12 bases. The CDR3 has 14 residues. CDR1 and CDR2 from the germline V gene are LNHNV and YYDKDF (reference sequence). Trimming removed 6 bases from V and 4 bases from J; junction bases left unmatched: 3. The CDR3 reads CATSRTSGTETQYF. The CDR3 nucleotides are TGTGCCACCAGTAGGACTAGCGGGACAGAGACCCAGTACTTC. Full variable domain (outside the CDR3, taken from reference TRBV15 and TRBJ2-5): DAMVIQNPRYQVTQFGKPVTLSCSQTLNHNVMYWYQQKSSQAPKLLFHYYDKDFNNEADTPDNFQSRRPNTSFCFLDIRSPGLGDTAMYLCATSRTSGTETQYFGPGTRLLVL.

V gene TRBV6-4 combines with J gene TRBJ2-1; perhaps TRBD2 as D (5 bases). CDR1 is MRHNA, CDR2 SNTAGT, per germline. The CDR3 contains 12 residues. V lost 2 bases, J lost 9 bases, and 8 bases lay in between. The CDR3 protein is CASSDRSGEQFF. DNA of the CDR3: TGTGCCAGCAGTGACCGGAGCGGTGAGCAGTTCTTC.

DNA of the CDR3: TGTGCCATCAGTGACGGGCCAGGAAATAATTCACCCCTCCACTTT. Protein product: CAISDGPGNNSPLHF. The gene calls are TRBV10-3 and TRBJ1-6; D not certain. The germline V gene has CDR1 ENHRY and CDR2 SYGVKD. V lost 3 bases and J lost 5, with 11 bases in between. The CDR3 extends over 15 amino acids.

The chain combines TRBV6-1 with TRBJ1-2, with D possibly matching TRBD1 (5 bases). This CDR3 spans 14 amino acids. Germline V gene sequence: CDR1 MNHNS, CDR2 SASEGT. The ends were cut back, 1 base at V and 3 bases at J, with 9 bases in the middle. The CDR3, as DNA: TGTGCCAGCAGTGAAGAAGCAGGGCACTATGGCTACACCTTC. Amino acids: CASSEEAGHYGYTF.

This clone was seen once. V is TRBV5-8 and J is TRBJ1-5; 10 nucleotides agree with TRBD1. The V segment lost 6 bases and the J segment 7 bases; nucleotides outside the gene matches: 7. CDR1 and CDR2 (germline): SGHTS, YDEGEE. The CDR3 sequence is 14 residues long. The CDR3 DNA reads as TGTGCCAGCACCCAGGGACAGGGGAGGCAGCCCCAGCATTTT. This translates into CASTQGQGRQPQHF.

The rearrangement joins TRBV21-1 to TRBJ2-7; TRBD2 reflects the table's D call only, with no check against the DNA. TRBV21-1 is recorded as a pseudogene. This CDR3 spans 18 amino acids. DNA for the CDR3: TGTGCCAGCAGCGTCTTAGGAACTAGCGACAAAATCTCCTACGAGCAGTACTTC. Encoded protein: CASSVLGTSDKISYEQYF.

Only a few counts were recorded for this clone. The chain has TRBV10-3 and TRBJ1-2, with D possibly being TRBD1 (6 bases). Trimming left V 0 bases short and J 6 bases short, with 11 bases between. Per germline, CDR1 ENHRY and CDR2 SYGVKD. The CDR3 is 14 residues long. The chain's CDR3 is CAISESNREDGYTF. CDR3 DNA sequence: TGTGCCATCAGTGAGTCGAACAGGGAGGATGGCTACACCTTC.

This sequence joins TRBV6-5 and TRBJ2-7, with D uncertain. The V gene lost 6 bases and the J gene lost 3 bases, with 18 bases spanning the gap. CDR1 and CDR2 from the germline V gene are MNHEY and SVGAGI. This CDR3 spans 15 amino acids. CDR3 residues: CASRGYITSGYEQYF. The CDR3 region has the DNA TGTGCCAGCAGGGGCTATATAACCTCCGGCTACGAGCAGTACTTC.

The J gene is TRBJ2-1, the V gene TRBV24-1, with D hard to call. Per germline, CDR1 KGHDR and CDR2 SFDVKD. V was pared by 0 bases and J by 15 bases, with 17 bases between. The length of the CDR3 is 14 residues. The CDR3 nucleotides are TGTGCCACCAGTGATTTGGGGTCGGGCACCCCTCCGTTCTTC. It translates to CATSDLGSGTPPFF.

This clone appeared once. The chain links TRBV7-2 to TRBJ1-2, with a possible D match to TRBD1 (6 bases). CDR1 is SGHTA and CDR2 is FQGNSA in the germline V gene. V lost 4 bases, J lost 2 bases, and 17 bases lay in between. This CDR3 contains 16 residues. The CDR3 region has the DNA TGTGCCAGCAGCTCGAAGAGGGGGGGGGCGAACTATGGCTACACCTTC. Encoded protein: CASSSKRGGANYGYTF.

V and J are TRBV2 and TRBJ2-7, with D uncertain. Trimming shortened V by 8 bases and J by 5 bases, and 10 bases separated the two germline ends. Germline CDR1 and CDR2: SNHLY and FYNNEI. This CDR3 has 11 amino acids. CDR3 region: CASAEVDEQYF. The CDR3 DNA is TGTGCCAGCGCTGAGGTAGACGAGCAGTACTTC.

V usage is TRBV12-3 or TRBV12-4 and J usage is TRBJ1-1, with D unclear. The CDR3 runs to 13 residues. Trimming shortened V by 3 bases and J by 9 bases, and 14 bases separated the two germline ends. The CDR3 nucleotides read TGTGCCAGCAGTTTCGGTAGAGGGTCACAAGCTTTCTTT. Amino acid sequence: CASSFGRGSQAFF.

This chain joins TRBV7-3 and TRBJ2-1; D possibly corresponds to TRBD2 (5 bases). The CDR3 has 13 residues. Trimming pared 6 bases from V and 4 bases from J, leaving 10 bases between. Per the germline V gene, CDR1 is SGHTA and CDR2 is FQGTGA. The CDR3 spells CASSLQRYNEQFF. As DNA, the CDR3 is TGTGCCAGCAGTCTCCAGCGGTACAATGAGCAGTTCTTC. The variable domain in full, completed from reference TRBV7-3 and TRBJ2-1, reads GAGVSQTPSNKVTEKGKYVELRCDPISGHTALYWYRQSLGQGPEFLIYFQGTGAADDSGLPNDRFFAVRPEGSVSTLKIQRTERGDSAVYLCASSLQRYNEQFFGPGTRLTVL.

This chain uses TRBV10-3 with TRBJ2-7, with D possibly being TRBD2 (6 bases). CDR1 is ENHRY, CDR2 SYGVKD, per germline. The V gene lost 10 bases and the J gene lost 1 base, with 11 bases spanning the gap. This CDR3 region has 12 residues. The CDR3 is CATTGGSYEQYF. As DNA, the CDR3 is TGTGCCACTACTGGGGGGTCCTACGAGCAGTACTTC.

This clone was observed a few times. The chain employs TRBV5-1 and TRBJ1-2; D unresolved. CDR1 and CDR2 from the germline V gene are SGHRS and YFSETQ. The CDR3 sequence is 14 residues long. V was trimmed by 0 bases and J by 4 bases, leaving 10 bases between them. This CDR3 is CASSLAPLGYGYTF. The DNA for the CDR3 is TGCGCCAGCAGCTTGGCACCGCTTGGCTATGGCTACACCTTC.

V gene TRBV28 combines with J gene TRBJ1-6; a possible D gene is TRBD1 (6 bases). The ends were cut back, 5 bases at V and 9 bases at J, with 17 bases in the middle. CDR1 is MDHEN, CDR2 SYDVKM, per germline. The CDR3 loop spans 15 amino acids. CDR3 in amino acids: CASSGGPAGISPLHF. In DNA form, the CDR3 reads TGTGCCAGCAGTGGGGGCCCGGCGGGGATTTCACCCCTCCACTTT.

This clone was observed a single time. The chain uses TRBV3-1 (or the pseudogene TRBV3-2) and TRBJ1-6; maybe TRBD1 (5 bases). CDR1 and CDR2 (germline): LGHDT, YNNKEL (reference sequence). V shed 1 base and J shed 10 bases, with 11 bases lying between them. CDR3 length: 14 residues. The CDR3 is CASSQARVDSPLHF. As DNA, the CDR3 is TGTGCCAGCAGCCAAGCCAGGGTCGACTCACCCCTCCACTTT.

The chain uses TRBV9 and TRBJ1-3; 7 bases map to TRBD1. The CDR3 runs 15 residues. After removal of 2 bases from V and 4 bases from J, the junction contained 6 bases not matched to a gene. CDR1 and CDR2 (germline): SGDLS, YYNGEE. This CDR3 reads CASSVDRVQGNTIYF. CDR3 nucleotide sequence: TGTGCCAGCAGCGTCGACAGGGTCCAAGGAAACACCATATATTTT.

V and J are TRBV4-2 and TRBJ2-3, with D tentatively TRBD2 (5 bases). This CDR3 contains 14 residues. Trimming stripped 2 bases from V and 3 bases from J, with 9 bases between. Per the germline V gene, CDR1 is LGHNA and CDR2 is YNFKEQ. The CDR3 protein is CASSQTSWTDTQYF. The CDR3 nucleotides read TGTGCCAGCAGCCAAACTAGTTGGACAGATACGCAGTATTTT.

The chain carries TRBV18 and TRBJ2-5; 9 bases fit TRBD1. The CDR3 runs 12 residues. Germline CDR1 and CDR2: KGHSH and LQKENI. V shed 0 bases and J 13 bases; nucleotides not matched to a gene: 3. The CDR3 loop reads CASSPPADRGYF. The CDR3 region has the DNA TGTGCCAGCTCACCACCGGCGGACAGGGGGTACTTC.

This sequence joins TRBV11-2 and TRBJ1-2; TRBD1 aligns across 9 bases. The germline V gene has CDR1 SGHAT and CDR2 FQNNGV. There are 15 residues in the CDR3. Losses at the gene ends were 5 bases for V and 4 bases for J; bases not matched to a gene: 8. The DNA for the CDR3 is TGTGCCAGCAGCCCCCGGGACAGGGCGGGCTATGGCTACACCTTC. It is translated as CASSPRDRAGYGYTF.

This sequence joins TRBV5-1 and TRBJ2-1, with 7 bases matching TRBD2. Germline loops: CDR1 SGHRS, CDR2 YFSETQ. The trim removed 7 bases at V and 5 bases at J, leaving 6 bases unmatched. The CDR3 contains 13 residues. CDR3 in DNA: TGCGCCAGCGAACTAGCGCCCAACAATGAGCAGTTCTTC. Residues: CASELAPNNEQFF.

The gene calls are TRBV7-9 and TRBJ2-2, with D unresolved. The ends were cut back, 5 bases at V and 0 bases at J, with 7 bases in the middle. In germline, CDR1 is SEHNR, CDR2 FQNEAQ (reference sequence). This CDR3 spans 14 amino acids. CDR3 protein: CASSESPNTGELFF. In DNA form, the CDR3 reads TGTGCCAGCAGCGAAAGTCCGAACACCGGGGAGCTGTTTTTT.

The rearrangement uses TRBV7-3 and TRBJ2-1, with 8 bases aligning to TRBD2. Germline V gives CDR1 SGHTA, CDR2 FQGTGA. CDR3 length equals 15 residues. V was pared by 1 base and J by 15 bases, with 14 bases of the junction left unmatched. For the CDR3, the DNA is TGTGCCAGCAGCTTAAATCCGGGAGGGCGGTCCCCCCCGTTCTTC. Its translation is CASSLNPGGRSPPFF. Variable domain in full (rest from reference TRBV7-3 and TRBJ2-1): GAGVSQTPSNKVTEKGKYVELRCDPISGHTALYWYRQSLGQGPEFLIYFQGTGAADDSGLPNDRFFAVRPEGSVSTLKIQRTERGDSAVYLCASSLNPGGRSPPFFGPGTRLTVL.

This clone was found once. The chain employs TRBV11-3 and TRBJ2-4, with D tentatively TRBD1 or TRBD2 (5 bases each). In germline, CDR1 is SGHNT, CDR2 YENEEA. V lost 2 bases and J 0 bases, leaving 14 bases between the germline ends. The CDR3 runs to 17 residues. Here the CDR3 DNA reads TGTGCCAGCAGCTTAAGAGGGGCTAGCCTAGCCAAAAACATTCAGTACTTC. This sequence encodes CASSLRGASLAKNIQYF.

The genes are TRBV9 and TRBJ2-6, with 9 bases matching TRBD1. The CDR3 contains 16 residues. V shed 4 bases and J 2 bases; nucleotides not matched to a gene: 4. Germline V gene sequence: CDR1 SGDLS, CDR2 YYNGEE. DNA for the CDR3: TGTGCCAGCAGCCCAAGACAGGGGGCTGGGGCCAACGTCCTGACTTTC. This codes for CASSPRQGAGANVLTF.